This record concerns one TCR beta chain sequence. The data derive from a study of blood T cell repertoires in COVID-19. With 7 bases removed from V and 2 bases from J, the gap between germline ends came to 18 bases. This CDR3 region has 16 residues. Germline CDR1 reads SNHLY; CDR2 reads FYNNEI. Original processing notes: The authors estimated nucleated cell counts from reference gene primer amplification. TCRdb's copy holds only in-frame clones and misses some; the assay was immunoSEQ multiplex PCR. V and J calls and clone size come straight from that table; D and trimming were deduced from the DNA. The sample holds about 15,000 clones, approximately 90% seen once.

Source material: peripheral blood. This TCR derives from a man between 60 and 75 years old with active COVID-19. V and J are TRBV2 and TRBJ1-3, with D perhaps TRBD1 (5 bases). The CDR3 reads CASMKDRGRTGNTIYF. The DNA for the CDR3 is TGTGCCAGCATGAAAGATAGGGGTCGGACTGGAAACACCATATATTTT.